The 21 T cell receptor beta chains listed next were all sequenced from one sample in a study of human T cells and chemical hapten exposure. TCRdb fed the RACE reads into MiXCR, producing one record per CDR3 protein. The sample carries some 400,000 distinct CDR3 sequences, about 4.8% recorded once. Time point described: patch test 1, 2 weeks after DPC sensitization. The treatment here: therapeutic diphenylcyclopropenone sensitization with weekly scalp DPC. The material was whole blood, obtained in connection with sensitization to the hapten diphenylcyclopropenone (DPC). Source of these receptors: a woman aged 45-60 years with alopecia areata. Some clones in this sample may be carry-over from other donors' samples.

This clonotype was seen many times. The CDR3 protein is CASTPGLAAVTGELFF. The CDR3 bases are TGTGCCAGCACCCCAGGACTAGCGGCCGTCACCGGGGAGCTGTTTTTT. The chain links TRBV11-2 to TRBJ2-2; 10 bases fit TRBD2. The germline CDR1 and CDR2 sequences are SGHAT and FQNNGV. The CDR3 has 16 amino acids. J gave up 4 bases and V 7 bases, and 9 bases lay outside the gene matches.

The chain combines TRBV7-9 with TRBJ1-4; 7 bases line up with TRBD1. The CDR3 runs to 20 residues. J gave up 2 bases and V 2 bases, and 17 bases lay outside the gene matches. Germline V gives CDR1 SEHNR, CDR2 FQNEAQ (reference sequence). The CDR3, as DNA: TGTGCCAGCAGCTTATCGCCCATTTCCGGGACAGAGGGGACTAATGAAAAACTGTTTTTT. Protein sequence: CASSLSPISGTEGTNEKLFF.

The genes are TRBV30 and TRBJ2-1; the D gene is possibly TRBD1 (5 bases). CDR3 length equals 12 residues. Germline V gives CDR1 GTSNPN, CDR2 SVGIG (reference sequence). Trimming left V 5 bases short and J 6 bases short, with 11 bases between. The CDR3 protein is CAWWQGGNEQFF. For the CDR3, the DNA is TGTGCCTGGTGGCAGGGCGGCAATGAGCAGTTCTTC.

The V and J genes are TRBV13 and TRBJ2-7; the match to TRBD2 covers 14 bases. The CDR3 spans 17 residues. The trim removed 0 bases at V and 5 bases at J, leaving 6 bases unmatched. Germline CDR1 PRHDT, CDR2 FYEKMQ (reference sequence). The CDR3 DNA reads as TGTGCCAGCAGCTTAGGGGGACTAGCGGGAGTACTTGACGAGCAGTACTTC. This encodes CASSLGGLAGVLDEQYF.

This clonotype was seen at least ten times. At one end the junction does not follow the germline gene, possibly because of a read error. The rearrangement links TRBV3-1 to TRBJ1-1; a weak D match, TRBD1 (5 bases). There are 15 residues in the CDR3. Germline lookup yields CDR1 LGHDT and CDR2 YNNKEL (reference sequence). The CDR3 loop is CASSQDRRTHTEAFF. CDR3 nucleotide sequence: TGTGCCAGCAGCCAAGATCGTAGGACACACACGGAAGCTTTCTTT.

This clonotype was detected many times. The chain combines TRBV9 with TRBJ1-6; no clear D. The CDR3 runs to 14 residues. CDR1 SGDLS and CDR2 YYNGEE come from the germline V gene. V lost 0 bases to trimming and J lost 6 bases, with 7 bases between them. CDR3 amino acids: CASSVEGSNSPLHF. CDR3 coding DNA: TGTGCCAGCAGCGTAGAGGGCAGTAATTCACCCCTCCACTTT.

The rearrangement joins TRBV7-9 to TRBJ1-3; TRBD1 matches at 7 bases. The CDR3 runs to 16 residues. V was pared by 3 bases and J by 3 bases, with 8 bases of the junction left unmatched. Germline-derived CDR1 and CDR2 are SEHNR and FQNEAQ (reference sequence). This chain's CDR3 is CASSFDGQAGGNTIYF. The CDR3 DNA follows: TGTGCCAGCAGCTTCGACGGACAGGCCGGTGGAAACACCATATATTTT.

This clonotype has a count of ten or more. This sequence joins TRBV12-3 or TRBV12-4 and TRBJ1-5; possibly TRBD1 for D (5 bases). The CDR3 is made up of 15 amino acids. V lost 8 bases to trimming and J lost 4 bases, with 18 bases between them. CDR3 nucleotide sequence: TGTGCCAGCTCGCGGGACGGCGGTTTGAATCAGCCCCAGCATTTT. Its translation: CASSRDGGLNQPQHF.

The chain carries TRBV27 and TRBJ1-6; D is perhaps TRBD1 (5 bases). Germline-derived CDR1 and CDR2 are MNHEY and SMNVEV (reference sequence). The CDR3 is 14 residues long. V gave up 3 bases and J gave up 7 bases, with 10 bases separating them. The CDR3 region has the DNA TGTGCCAGCAGTTTCCGGACATTGAATTCACCCCTCCACTTT. It translates to CASSFRTLNSPLHF.

At least ten counts were recorded for this clonotype. The rearrangement joins TRBV27 to TRBJ1-1; D remains ambiguous. The germline CDR1 and CDR2 sequences are MNHEY and SMNVEV (reference sequence). The CDR3 is 13 residues long. Trimming took 4 bases from V and 4 from J, leaving 10 bases between them. Written as DNA, the CDR3 is TGTGCCAGCAGTTCAATACTTAGCACTGAAGCTTTCTTT. Its protein product is CASSSILSTEAFF.

Ten or more counts support this clonotype. V and J are TRBV21-1 and TRBJ2-6; TRBD1 is taken as the D call from the table, unchecked against the DNA. TRBV21-1 is a documented pseudogene. The CDR3 extends over 19 amino acids. CDR3 loop: CASTPSLTGGRSGANVLTF. The CDR3 DNA follows: TGTGCCAGCACCCCTTCCTTGACAGGGGGGAGGTCTGGGGCCAACGTCCTGACTTTC.

CDR3 sequence: CASSQTGPEAFF. The CDR3 DNA follows: TGTGCCAGCAGCCAGACAGGGCCTGAAGCTTTCTTT. The rearrangement uses TRBV6-2 or TRBV6-3 and TRBJ1-1, with 7 bases fitting TRBD1. The CDR3 sequence is 12 residues long. The V segment lost 6 bases and the J segment 6 bases; nucleotides outside the gene matches: 4. Germline V gene lookup returns CDR1 MNHEY and CDR2 SVGEGT.

In its sample, this clonotype was seen many times. The chain is built from TRBV4-2 and TRBJ1-1, with D tentatively TRBD1 (6 bases). Trimming shortened V by 3 bases and J by 4 bases, and 18 bases separated the two germline ends. Germline CDR1 LGHNA, CDR2 YNFKEQ. This CDR3 spans 16 amino acids. Here the CDR3 reads CASSHVSGAPGTEAFF. The CDR3 DNA reads TGTGCCAGCAGCCACGTTTCGGGGGCCCCGGGCACTGAAGCTTTCTTT.

In the case of this clonotype: This sequence is one base from a far larger clone and is likely a read error. V is TRBV6-2 or TRBV6-3 and J is TRBJ1-1; D remains unclear. V lost 4 bases and J lost 0, with 6 bases in between. The V gene's germline CDR1 is MNHEY and CDR2 SVGEGT. This CDR3 region has 13 residues. The CDR3 coding sequence is TGTGCCAGCAGTTTCTTGATGAACACTGAAGCTTTCTTT. Translation gives CASSFLMNTEAFF.

This clonotype was observed at least ten times. This chain uses TRBV5-1 with TRBJ1-6; no reliable D call. The CDR3 consists of 14 residues. Germline-derived CDR1 and CDR2 are SGHRS and YFSETQ. Trimming left V 7 bases short and J 6 bases short, with 14 bases between. For the CDR3, the DNA is TGCGCCAGCGGCCTCACAGCACTTAATTCACCCCTCCACTTT. This translates into CASGLTALNSPLHF.

This clonotype has a count of ten or more. The chain combines TRBV28 with TRBJ1-1, with D possibly matching TRBD1 (6 bases). Germline lookup yields CDR1 MDHEN and CDR2 SYDVKM. The length of the CDR3 is 13 residues. Trimming removed 6 bases from V and 9 bases from J, with 17 bases in between. This chain's CDR3 is CASRPQGDLKAFF. The CDR3 region has the DNA TGTGCCAGCAGACCACAGGGAGACTTAAAAGCTTTCTTT.

This clonotype was seen ten or more times. The junction shows a germline mismatch at one end, possibly a read error. This chain joins TRBV29-1 and TRBJ2-7; 9 bases line up with TRBD2. The CDR3 is 13 amino acids. Germline V gene data show CDR1 as SQVTM and CDR2 as ANQGSEA. Here the CDR3 reads CSVEEGSGRPPVF. The CDR3 nucleotides are TGCAGCGTTGAAGAGGGAAGCGGGAGGCCCCCCGTCTTC.

This clonotype was seen a single time. Germline and junction disagree at one end, which may indicate a read error. The chain employs TRBV5-1 and TRBJ2-5; the D gene is possibly TRBD2 (5 bases). The CDR3 runs 16 residues. Per the germline V gene, CDR1 is SGHRS and CDR2 is YFSETQ. The CDR3 loop reads CANSFAASLRKETQYF. CDR3 nucleotide sequence: TGCGCCAACAGCTTTGCGGCTAGCCTACGTAAAGAGACCCAGTACTTC.

This clonotype was seen only a few times. The genes are TRBV29-1 and TRBJ2-1; no reliable D call. Germline CDR1 and CDR2: SQVTM and ANQGSEA. Trimming shortened V by 6 bases and J by 4 bases, and 7 bases separated the two germline ends. This CDR3 region has 11 residues. The CDR3 loop is CSVREYNEQFF. DNA for the CDR3: TGCAGCGTCCGCGAGTACAATGAGCAGTTCTTC.

As concerns this clonotype: Being one base from a much bigger clone, this may be a read error. The chain couples TRBV7-3 to TRBJ2-4; no clear D gene. The CDR3 length is 14 residues. The V end was cut by 0 bases, the J end by 9 bases, with 12 bases between. Germline V gives CDR1 SGHTA, CDR2 FQGTGA. For the CDR3, the DNA is TGTGCCAGCAGCTTAACCCCTAGTACGATCATTCAGTACTTC. Translated, it gives CASSLTPSTIIQYF.

This clonotype appeared many times. The chain couples TRBV14 to TRBJ1-3; D unclear. There are 13 residues in the CDR3. Germline loops: CDR1 SGHDN, CDR2 FVKESK. V was shortened by 3 bases and J by 4 bases, with 7 bases between the two germline ends. The chain's CDR3 is CASSQNSGNTIYF. Written as DNA, the CDR3 is TGTGCCAGCAGCCAGAATTCAGGAAACACCATATATTTT.